This T cell receptor (beta chain) comes out of a study of T cells after somatic rescue of genetic block. The germline V gene has CDR1 SGHRS and CDR2 YFSETQ. The ends were cut back, 4 bases at V and 9 bases at J, with 17 bases in the middle. The CDR3 length is 14 residues. The protocol was immunoSEQ multiplex PCR, while the TCRdb copy is restricted to in-frame clones and leaves out a portion. The sample holds roughly 92,000 clones; about 90% are singletons and the top ten take roughly 1.7%. A single count supports this clone. The sequenced sample consisted of peripheral blood mononuclear cells (PBMCs). The receptor's source is a woman in her late teens or twenties. V gene TRBV5-1 combines with J gene TRBJ2-1; possibly TRBD1 or TRBD2 for D (7 bases each). The CDR3 spells CASSPRQGGGEQFF. The CDR3 DNA reads as TGCGCCAGCAGCCCAAGACAGGGAGGGGGTGAGCAGTTCTTC.